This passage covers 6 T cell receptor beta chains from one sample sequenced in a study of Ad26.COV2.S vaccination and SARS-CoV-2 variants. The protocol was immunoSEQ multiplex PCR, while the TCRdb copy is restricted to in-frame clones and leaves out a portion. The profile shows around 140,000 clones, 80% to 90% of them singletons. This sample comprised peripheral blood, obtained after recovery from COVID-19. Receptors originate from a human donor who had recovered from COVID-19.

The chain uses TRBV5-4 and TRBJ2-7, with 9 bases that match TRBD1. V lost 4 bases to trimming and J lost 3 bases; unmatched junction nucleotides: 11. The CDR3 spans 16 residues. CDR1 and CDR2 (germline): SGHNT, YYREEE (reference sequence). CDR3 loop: CASSRRGQGFGYEQYF. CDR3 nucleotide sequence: TGTGCCAGCAGCCGGAGGGGACAGGGATTCGGCTACGAGCAGTACTTC.

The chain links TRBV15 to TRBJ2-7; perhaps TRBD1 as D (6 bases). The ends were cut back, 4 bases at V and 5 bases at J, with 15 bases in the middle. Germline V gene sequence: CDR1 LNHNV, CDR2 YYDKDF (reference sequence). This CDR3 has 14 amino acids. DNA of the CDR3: TGTGCCACCAGCACTCGGACAGCACGGGACGAGCAGTACTTC. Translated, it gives CATSTRTARDEQYF.

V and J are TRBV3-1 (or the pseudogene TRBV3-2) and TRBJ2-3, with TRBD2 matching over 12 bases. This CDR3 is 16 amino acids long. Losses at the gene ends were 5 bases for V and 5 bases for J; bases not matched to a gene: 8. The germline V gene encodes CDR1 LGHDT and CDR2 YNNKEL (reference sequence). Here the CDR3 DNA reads TGTGCCAGCAGCGAAGGGCTAGCGGGGGGGCAAGATACGCAGTATTTT. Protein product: CASSEGLAGGQDTQYF.

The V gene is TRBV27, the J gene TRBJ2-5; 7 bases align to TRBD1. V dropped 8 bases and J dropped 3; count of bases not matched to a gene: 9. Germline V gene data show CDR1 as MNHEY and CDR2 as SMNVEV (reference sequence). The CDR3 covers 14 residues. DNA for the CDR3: TGTGCCAGCGGGTTCGGGACAGTTAAAGAGACCCAGTACTTC. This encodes CASGFGTVKETQYF.

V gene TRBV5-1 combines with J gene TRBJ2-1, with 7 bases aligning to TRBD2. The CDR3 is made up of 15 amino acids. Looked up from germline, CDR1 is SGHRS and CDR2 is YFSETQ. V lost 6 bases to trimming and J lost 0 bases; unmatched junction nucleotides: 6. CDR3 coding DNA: TGCGCCAGCATCGGAGCGGGGAGCTCCTACAATGAGCAGTTCTTC. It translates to CASIGAGSSYNEQFF.

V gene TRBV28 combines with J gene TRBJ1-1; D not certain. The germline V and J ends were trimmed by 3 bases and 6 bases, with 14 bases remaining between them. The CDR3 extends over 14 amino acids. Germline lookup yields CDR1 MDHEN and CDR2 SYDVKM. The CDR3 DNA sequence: TGTGCCAGCAGTTTCGCGGGGAAGGGCGCTGAAGCTTTCTTT. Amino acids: CASSFAGKGAEAFF.